The 25 T cell receptor beta chains reported below all come from one sample, sequenced in a study of cytomegalovirus exposure and HLA in healthy donors. Generated by immunoSEQ multiplex PCR, the TCRdb table keeps only in-frame clones and is missing some. Seen here are roughly 43,000 clones, about 90% observed once, and the top ten hold 5.5% to 6.5%. Specimen: PBMCs. The receptors were gathered from a man between 18 and 29 years old in good health and CMV-seronegative.

On this clone: The germline gene is not matched at one end of the junction; a read error may be the cause. The CDR3 region has the DNA TGTGCCAGCACCTTAAGGGGTGATGGCTACACCTTC. Translation: CASTLRGDGYTF. The chain links TRBV7-9 to TRBJ1-2; D possibly corresponds to TRBD1 (5 bases). The CDR3 totals 12 residues. Germline V gene data show CDR1 as SEHNR and CDR2 as FQNEAQ (reference sequence).

V usage is TRBV15 and J usage is TRBJ2-7, with unresolved D. The CDR3 is 12 amino acids. CDR1 is LNHNV and CDR2 is YYDKDF in the germline V gene (reference sequence). V was shortened by 0 bases and J by 3 bases, with 3 bases between the two germline ends. The CDR3 sequence is CATSRDFYEQYF. CDR3 sequence (DNA): TGTGCCACCAGCAGAGACTTCTACGAGCAGTACTTC.

J is TRBJ2-1 and V is TRBV15, with 9 bases fitting TRBD1. The CDR3 is 15 amino acids. Germline V gives CDR1 LNHNV, CDR2 YYDKDF (reference sequence). With V trimmed by 1 base and J by 7 bases, 5 bases remained unmatched. The CDR3 DNA reads TGTGCCACCAGCAGAGGGACAGGGGCGAGGAATGAGCAGTTCTTC. It yields the protein CATSRGTGARNEQFF.

This clone was observed a few times. V gene TRBV9 combines with J gene TRBJ1-1; D is undetermined. Germline lookup yields CDR1 SGDLS and CDR2 YYNGEE. This CDR3 is 13 amino acids long. V was cut by 3 bases and J by 0 bases, with 6 bases left in between. The CDR3 region is CASSAVVNTEAFF. As DNA, the CDR3 is TGTGCCAGCAGCGCAGTCGTGAACACTGAAGCTTTCTTT.

The sample holds a few counts of this clone. This CDR3 reads CASSPGGAGQSTDTQYF. DNA of the CDR3: TGTGCCAGCAGCCCGGGGGGGGCGGGGCAGAGCACAGATACGCAGTATTTT. The V gene is TRBV5-4, the J gene TRBJ2-3; 8 nucleotides match TRBD2. Germline values: CDR1 SGHNT, CDR2 YYREEE (reference sequence). The length of the CDR3 is 17 residues. V shed 4 bases and J 0 bases; nucleotides not matched to a gene: 10.

This clone was detected only once. The chain has TRBV19 and TRBJ1-5; 7 nucleotides agree with TRBD1. The CDR3 length is 14 residues. V gave up 4 bases and J gave up 5 bases; unmatched junction bases: 5. Germline CDR1 and CDR2: LNHDA and SQIVND (reference sequence). CDR3 sequence: CASSKTGTDQPQHF. The CDR3 nucleotides are TGTGCCAGTAGTAAGACAGGGACCGATCAGCCCCAGCATTTT.

The chain has TRBV5-1 and TRBJ1-5; weak D call: TRBD1 (5 bases). V was trimmed by 4 bases and J by 3 bases, leaving 8 bases between them. Germline V gives CDR1 SGHRS, CDR2 YFSETQ. The CDR3 covers 13 residues. The CDR3 reads CASSQGYNQPQHF. DNA for the CDR3: TGCGCCAGCAGCCAGGGATACAATCAGCCCCAGCATTTT.

This chain links TRBV7-6 with TRBJ1-5; D is uncertain. Germline CDR1 SGHVS, CDR2 FNYEAQ. V was shortened by 1 base and J by 7 bases, with 11 bases between the two germline ends. The CDR3 is 14 amino acids. CDR3 bases: TGTGCCAGCAGCTTAGGAGGGTCAAGGCAGCCCCAGCATTTT. Its translation: CASSLGGSRQPQHF.

The chain combines TRBV19 with TRBJ2-7, with D perhaps matching TRBD2 (6 bases). CDR3 size: 15 residues. The germline V gene encodes CDR1 LNHDA and CDR2 SQIVND (reference sequence). Trimming left V 3 bases short and J 2 bases short, with 14 bases between. In DNA, the CDR3 is TGTGCCAGTAGTATGGAGGGCAGGCCCACCTACGAGCAGTACTTC. Translation gives CASSMEGRPTYEQYF.

The CDR3 nucleotides are TGTGCCAGCAGAGACAGCTATGGCTACACCTTC. Translating gives CASRDSYGYTF. This chain uses TRBV28 with TRBJ1-2; D perhaps matches TRBD1 (5 bases). With 6 bases removed from V and 4 bases from J, the gap between germline ends came to 6 bases. CDR3 length equals 11 residues. The germline V gene has CDR1 MDHEN and CDR2 SYDVKM.

The table lists this clone with a few counts. This chain links TRBV6-1 with TRBJ2-1; D is perhaps TRBD2 (6 bases). The CDR3 has 13 residues. Germline V gene data show CDR1 as MNHNS and CDR2 as SASEGT. The V end lost 6 bases, the J end lost 9 bases, and 15 bases lay between the germline ends. In nucleotides, the CDR3 is TGTGCCAGCAGCCCGGGACTTTTGGGTGAGCAGTTCTTC. Encoded protein: CASSPGLLGEQFF.

J is TRBJ1-1 and V is TRBV10-3; D is possibly TRBD1 (5 bases). Germline V gene lookup returns CDR1 ENHRY and CDR2 SYGVKD. The ends were cut back, 8 bases at V and 3 bases at J, with 16 bases in the middle. The CDR3 covers 14 residues. This chain's CDR3 is CAIGASGGHTEAFF. The CDR3 DNA reads as TGTGCCATCGGGGCTTCTGGTGGGCACACTGAAGCTTTCTTT.

This sequence joins TRBV10-3 and TRBJ2-7, with 9 positions matching TRBD2. Germline lookup yields CDR1 ENHRY and CDR2 SYGVKD. V lost 0 bases to trimming and J lost 0 bases; unmatched junction nucleotides: 3. CDR3 length: 16 residues. The CDR3 region has the DNA TGTGCCATCAGTGAGTCCCAGCGGGAGGTCTCCTACGAGCAGTACTTC. Protein sequence: CAISESQREVSYEQYF.

This rearrangement joins TRBV19 to TRBJ1-1, with TRBD1 matching over 9 bases. The V segment lost 6 bases and the J segment 1 base; nucleotides outside the gene matches: 9. This CDR3 has 16 residues. Germline assignment: CDR1 LNHDA and CDR2 SQIVND (reference sequence). CDR3 in amino acids: CASSTLGDRANTEAFF. In nucleotides, the CDR3 is TGTGCCAGTAGCACCCTCGGGGACAGGGCGAACACTGAAGCTTTCTTT.

This sequence joins TRBV10-3 and TRBJ2-1, with 8 positions matching TRBD2. The V and J ends lost 6 bases and 10 bases, in that order; junction bases with no gene match: 5. Germline assignment: CDR1 ENHRY and CDR2 SYGVKD. The CDR3 runs to 12 residues. CDR3 sequence reads: CAISPLADEQFF. The CDR3 DNA reads as TGTGCCATCAGCCCACTAGCGGACGAGCAGTTCTTC.

This clone appeared once. The chain couples TRBV9 to TRBJ2-5; D perhaps matches TRBD2 (6 bases). The CDR3 sequence is 14 residues long. Germline CDR1 is SGDLS and CDR2 is YYNGEE. The ends were cut back, 4 bases at V and 3 bases at J, with 13 bases in the middle. The CDR3 DNA reads TGTGCCAGCAGCAGAGGATCTAGCGAAGAGACCCAGTACTTC. As protein: CASSRGSSEETQYF.

CDR3 protein: CATSRGPGTSGQGELFF. CDR3 sequence (DNA): TGTGCCACCAGCAGAGGCCCCGGGACTAGCGGCCAGGGGGAGCTGTTTTTT. J is TRBJ2-2 and V is TRBV15; 11 bases agree with TRBD2. The CDR3 length is 17 residues. The trim removed 1 base at V and 8 bases at J, leaving 9 bases unmatched. Per the germline V gene, CDR1 is LNHNV and CDR2 is YYDKDF (reference sequence).

The chain recombines TRBV12-5 with TRBJ1-4; D gene unclear. V was shortened by 6 bases and J by 0 bases, with 8 bases between the two germline ends. The CDR3 runs 14 residues. The V gene's germline CDR1 is LGHNT and CDR2 FRNRAP. CDR3 coding DNA: TGTGCTAGTGGCGGAGTTGCAACTAATGAAAAACTGTTTTTT. It translates to CASGGVATNEKLFF.

The gene calls are TRBV7-2 and TRBJ1-3; D gene uncertain. The CDR3 consists of 14 residues. CDR1 and CDR2 (germline): SGHTA, FQGNSA. Trimming removed 5 bases from V and 8 bases from J, with 16 bases in between. The CDR3 sequence is CASSAINRGDTIYF. The CDR3 coding sequence is TGTGCCAGCAGCGCCATTAATCGGGGTGACACCATATATTTT. The full variable domain, its missing parts supplied by reference TRBV7-2 and TRBJ1-3, is GAGVSQSPSNKVTEKGKDVELRCDPISGHTALYWYRQSLGQGLEFLIYFQGNSAPDKSGLPSDRFSAERTGGSVSTLTIQRTQQEDSAVYLCASSAINRGDTIYFGEGSWLTVV.

The table lists this clone with a count of one. This rearrangement joins TRBV9 to TRBJ2-1; perhaps TRBD2 as D (6 bases). This CDR3 is built from 16 residues. V was shortened by 4 bases and J by 0 bases, with 14 bases between the two germline ends. Germline CDR1 is SGDLS and CDR2 is YYNGEE. CDR3 sequence reads: CASSPYSGYSYNEQFF. The DNA for the CDR3 is TGTGCCAGCAGCCCATATAGCGGTTACTCCTACAATGAGCAGTTCTTC.

The chain employs TRBV2 and TRBJ2-6; 9 nucleotides line up with TRBD1. The germline V gene has CDR1 SNHLY and CDR2 FYNNEI. V was clipped by 5 bases and J by 0 bases; unmatched bases: 17. CDR3 length: 21 amino acids. CDR3 sequence (DNA): TGTGCCAGCAGTCCCCTTGACCCCGCTGGGACAGGGCGCTCTGGGGCCAACGTCCTGACTTTC. This sequence encodes CASSPLDPAGTGRSGANVLTF.

V is TRBV19 and J is TRBJ1-4; 9 bases line up with TRBD1. The germline gives CDR1 LNHDA, CDR2 SQIVND (reference sequence). J lost 0 bases, V lost 8 bases, and 4 bases had no gene match. This CDR3 contains 15 residues. The CDR3 DNA follows: TGTGCCAGTTACGACAGGGGGGCAACTAATGAAAAACTGTTTTTT. Translating gives CASYDRGATNEKLFF. The full variable domain, its missing parts supplied by reference TRBV19 and TRBJ1-4, is DGGITQSPKYLFRKEGQNVTLSCEQNLNHDAMYWYRQDPGQGLRLIYYSQIVNDFQKGDIAEGYSVSREKKESFPLTVTSAQKNPTAFYLCASYDRGATNEKLFFGSGTQLSVL.

V and J are TRBV28 and TRBJ1-2, with TRBD1 identical over 7 bases. The J segment lost 0 bases and the V segment lost 5 bases, leaving 3 bases of the junction unmatched. CDR1 and CDR2 (germline): MDHEN, SYDVKM. The CDR3 runs 14 residues. The CDR3 spells CASSPQGSNYGYTF. In DNA form, the CDR3 reads TGTGCCAGCAGTCCACAGGGGTCTAACTATGGCTACACCTTC.

The chain carries TRBV13 and TRBJ2-3; possible D gene TRBD1, 5 bases. There are 17 residues in the CDR3. Germline values: CDR1 PRHDT, CDR2 FYEKMQ (reference sequence). V lost 5 bases to trimming and J lost 2 bases, with 20 bases between them. The CDR3 nucleotides are TGTGCCAGCAGCATCCCCGGCAGGGTGAGGAACACAGATACGCAGTATTTT. This codes for CASSIPGRVRNTDTQYF.

This clone was detected only a few times. The chain combines TRBV12-5 with TRBJ1-4; TRBD1 aligns across 10 bases. Germline V lookup: CDR1 LGHNT, CDR2 FRNRAP. The length of the CDR3 is 16 residues. Trimming removed 0 bases from V and 8 bases from J; junction bases left unmatched: 6. The CDR3 reads CASGLVEGTGAEKLFF. CDR3 DNA: TGTGCTAGTGGTTTGGTAGAAGGGACAGGGGCGGAAAAACTGTTTTTT. The whole variable domain, remainder taken from reference TRBV12-5 and TRBJ1-4, is DARVTQTPRHKVTEMGQEVTMRCQPILGHNTVFWYRQTMMQGLELLAYFRNRAPLDDSGMPKDRFSAEMPDATLATLKIQPSEPRDSAVYFCASGLVEGTGAEKLFFGSGTQLSVL.